Included here is one TCR beta chain sequence, with context. Template material for amplifying TCR beta CDR3 regions consisted of RNA transcripts. A set of HTBI primers served as the primers for a first-round RT-PCR of the TCR CDR3. MiXCR was run by TCRdb on the multiplex PCR reads, yielding one entry per CDR3 protein. The sample records around 600,000 distinct CDR3 sequences, about 15% being singletons. These data belong to a study of T cells in Graves' hyperthyroidism and ophthalmopathy. The CDR3 runs 14 residues. The germline V gene encodes CDR1 SEHNR and CDR2 FQNEAQ (reference sequence). V gave up 6 bases and J gave up 9 bases, with 18 bases separating them. A NOSPECS grade of at least 4, a Clinical Activity Score of at least 3 and duration under 3 months were recorded in ophthalmopathy patients.

This TCR derives from a woman between 45 and 60 years old with Graves' ophthalmopathy. The chain couples TRBV7-9 to TRBJ2-1, with D perhaps matching TRBD2 (6 bases). Source material: blood. Here the CDR3 DNA reads TGTGCCAGCAGTAGGGACTTAGGGGTGGCTGAGCAGTTCTTC. Residues: CASSRDLGVAEQFF.